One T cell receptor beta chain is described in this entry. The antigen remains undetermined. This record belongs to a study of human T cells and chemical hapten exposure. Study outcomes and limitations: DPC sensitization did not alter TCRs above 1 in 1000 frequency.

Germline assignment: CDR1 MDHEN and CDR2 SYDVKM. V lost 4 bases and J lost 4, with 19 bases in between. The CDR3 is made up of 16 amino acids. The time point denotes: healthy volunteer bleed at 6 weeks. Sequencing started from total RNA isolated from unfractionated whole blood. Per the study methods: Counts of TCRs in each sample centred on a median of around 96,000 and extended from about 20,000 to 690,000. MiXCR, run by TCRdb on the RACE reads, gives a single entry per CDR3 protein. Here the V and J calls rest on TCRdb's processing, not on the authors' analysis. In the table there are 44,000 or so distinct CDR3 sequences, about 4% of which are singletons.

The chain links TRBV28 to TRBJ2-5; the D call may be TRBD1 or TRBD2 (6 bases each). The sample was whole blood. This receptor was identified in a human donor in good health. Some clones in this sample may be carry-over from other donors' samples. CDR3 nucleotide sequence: TGTGCCAGCAGTTCCGGGGCGTTCGGGGGCGGAGAGACCCAGTACTTC. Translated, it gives CASSSGAFGGGETQYF.